The clone carrying this T cell receptor (beta chain) was counted a few times. These data are taken from a study of blood T cell repertoires in COVID-19. Study summary: Samples came from the United States, Italy and Spain, spanning acute and convalescent COVID-19.

Authors' methods: Amplification with reference gene primers provided the estimates of nucleated cell counts. Repertoires were generated with immunoSEQ multiplex PCR, while TCRdb's copy carries only in-frame clones and drops some. V, J and clone size were drawn from that table, and D and trimming were deduced from the DNA. The sample has about 83,000 clones, about 88% seen once. The CDR3 covers 16 residues. Germline CDR1 reads SGHTS; CDR2 reads YDEGEE. The V and J ends lost 4 bases and 2 bases respectively, with 15 bases between them. Material: peripheral blood. This clonotype was obtained from a man aged 80 or over with active or convalescent COVID-19. J is TRBJ2-2 and V is TRBV5-8, with D possibly matching TRBD2 (6 bases). CDR3 sequence: CASSLEWTTNTGELFF. DNA of the CDR3: TGTGCCAGCAGCCTGGAGTGGACTACTAACACCGGGGAGCTGTTTTTT.